What follows describes a single T cell receptor (beta chain). Its antigen is unknown. This specimen belongs to a study of Graves' ophthalmopathy and Graves' hyperthyroidism. Study-wide results and limits: Blood also contained most of the expanded thyroid clonotypes above 0.001 frequency. Ophthalmopathy and stable hyperthyroidism were discriminated by a 13-signature model, with 85% to 90% sensitivity and under 84% specificity. The model predicted progression of ophthalmopathy with a sensitivity of about 68%, and its specificity was roughly 77%.

Patients with other autoimmune diseases, uncontrolled infections, pregnancy or lactation were excluded. TCR beta CDR3 amplification used RNA transcripts. HTBI primers were employed in first-round RT-PCR, then a second-round multiplex PCR followed. TCRdb re-called the multiplex PCR reads through MiXCR, storing one row per CDR3 protein. The data hold approximately 460,000 distinct CDR3 sequences, with under 15% observed a single time. The specimen sequenced was blood. The sequence came from a woman aged 25-40 years with Graves' ophthalmopathy.

In DNA, the CDR3 is TGTGCCAGCATCACCACGGGACATCCGAACACCGGGGAGCTGTTTTTT. Translated, it gives CASITTGHPNTGELFF. V usage is TRBV6-7 and J usage is TRBJ2-2; TRBD1 is a possible D gene (6 bases). TRBV6-7 is an ORF for which the function is uncertain. V was clipped by 7 bases and J by 0 bases, with 15 bases between them. The CDR3 loop spans 16 amino acids.